This TCR beta chain was documented in a study of T cell responses to AZD1222 COVID-19 vaccine. Study at large: Second-dose schedules of about 4 or about 12 weeks were combined.

Assay: immunoSEQ multiplex PCR; the TCRdb copy retains only in-frame clones and omits some. The sample holds roughly 100,000 clones, 93% seen once. A remark on this clone: Its antigen is not known.

The CDR3 is made up of 13 amino acids. Germline CDR1 reads SGHNT; CDR2 reads YYREEE (reference sequence). Losses at the gene ends were 3 bases for V and 4 bases for J; bases not matched to a gene: 4. Points from the study as a whole: Of spike-specific TCRs, nearly half reportedly target regions left unmutated in variants. When two AZD1222 doses had been given, Spike-specific TCR breadth and depth rose. Repertoire sampling occurred only after the peak T cell response.

This clonotype originated in an adult in good health. The source material was peripheral blood, sampled on day 0 of AZD1222 vaccination. The chain joins TRBV5-4 to TRBJ2-7; 7 nucleotides line up with TRBD1. CDR3 protein: CASSSGTAYEQYF. The DNA of the CDR3 is TGTGCCAGCAGCTCCGGGACAGCGTACGAGCAGTACTTC.